This T cell receptor beta chain derives from a study of T cell responses to AZD1222 COVID-19 vaccine. Method: immunoSEQ multiplex PCR; TCRdb's copy keeps in-frame clones and lacks some. The sample has 110,000 to 150,000 clones, about 93% seen once. As for this clone: The target antigen is unknown.

Points from the study as a whole: With two AZD1222 doses given, Spike-specific TCR breadth and depth both rose. There were repertoire samples only from the period after the peak T cell response.

The starting material was peripheral blood, obtained on day 0 of AZD1222 vaccination. The TCR originated in an adult in good health.

CDR3 amino acids: CAWSVRASGKLFF. In DNA, the CDR3 is TGTGCCTGGAGTGTGAGAGCCTCGGGAAAACTGTTTTTT. The V call is TRBV30, the J call TRBJ1-4; D is undetermined. CDR1 is GTSNPN and CDR2 is SVGIG in the germline V gene (reference sequence). Trimming left V 0 bases short and J 10 bases short, with 12 bases between. This CDR3 is built from 13 residues. Complete variable domain (other parts from reference TRBV30 and TRBJ1-4): SQTIHQWPATLVQPVGSPLSLECTVEGTSNPNLYWYRQAAGRGLQLLFYSVGIGQISSEVPQNLSASRPQDRQFILSSKKLLLSDSGFYLCAWSVRASGKLFFGSGTQLSVL.